The rows below give T cell receptor beta chains drawn from one sample of a study of blood T cell repertoires in COVID-19. The protocol was immunoSEQ multiplex PCR, while the TCRdb copy is restricted to in-frame clones and leaves out a portion. The sample shows 30,000 to 50,000 clones, roughly 75% of them seen only once. Sequenced sample: peripheral blood. The source is an elderly man with active or convalescent COVID-19. The CDR3 runs from the conserved cysteine through the conserved F or W. Each record gives: V gene, D gene, clone size, J gene, CDR3 protein, CDR3 DNA. The D gene is left open where the match is weak. Clone size is not always given. Where it is, it says once, few, many or a class for expanded clones.

V: TRBV3-1/TRBV3-2
D: -
size: -
J: TRBJ1-6
CDR3: CASSQVTHQSSYNSPLHF
DNA: TGTGCCAGCAGCCAAGTAACACATCAAAGCTCCTATAATTCACCCCTCCACTTT

V: TRBV3-1/TRBV3-2
D: TRBD1
size: -
J: TRBJ1-2
CDR3: CASTLGTGGDYGYTF
DNA: TGTGCCAGTACCCTAGGGACAGGGGGAGACTATGGCTACACCTTC

V: TRBV9
D: TRBD2
size: -
J: TRBJ2-3
CDR3: CASSEPLAGGPDTQYF
DNA: TGTGCCAGCAGTGAACCTTTAGCGGGGGGGCCAGATACGCAGTATTTT

V: TRBV19
D: -
size: once
J: TRBJ1-1
CDR3: CASSIGPSTEAFF
DNA: TGTGCCAGTAGTATTGGTCCGAGCACTGAAGCTTTCTTT

V: TRBV9
D: -
size: -
J: TRBJ2-3
CDR3: CASSVVSGKGSDTQYF
DNA: TGTGCCAGCAGCGTAGTATCCGGGAAAGGGTCAGATACGCAGTATTTT

V: TRBV21-1
D: -
size: -
J: TRBJ2-7
CDR3: CASSCRDEQYF
DNA: TGTGCCAGCAGCTGTCGGGACGAGCAGTACTTC

V: TRBV7-3
D: TRBD2
size: -
J: TRBJ2-2
CDR3: CASSPGGTRRAGELFF
DNA: TGTGCCAGCAGCCCGGGGGGGACTCGACGAGCCGGGGAGCTGTTTTTT

V: TRBV7-2
D: TRBD1
size: -
J: TRBJ1-5
CDR3: CASTIDAGQGARSNQPQHF
DNA: TGTGCCAGCACGATCGACGCGGGACAGGGGGCGCGTAGCAATCAGCCCCAGCATTTT

V: TRBV18
D: TRBD2
size: -
J: TRBJ2-1
CDR3: CASSPSAGGPSNEQFF
DNA: TGTGCCAGCTCACCATCAGCGGGAGGGCCGTCGAATGAGCAGTTCTTC

V: TRBV28
D: -
size: once
J: TRBJ1-1
CDR3: CASSFVGVNTEAFF
DNA: TGTGCCAGCAGTTTTGTCGGGGTGAACACTGAAGCTTTCTTT

V: TRBV30
D: TRBD1
size: few
J: TRBJ1-5
CDR3: CAWSTGARDQPQHF
DNA: TGTGCCTGGAGTACAGGGGCTAGAGATCAGCCCCAGCATTTT

V: TRBV2
D: -
size: few
J: TRBJ1-1
CDR3: CASSPEYTEAFF
DNA: TGTGCCAGTTCCCCGGAGTACACTGAAGCTTTCTTT

V: TRBV18
D: TRBD1
size: once
J: TRBJ2-5
CDR3: CASSPQIPGGQETQYF
DNA: TGTGCCAGCTCACCACAAATCCCAGGGGGCCAAGAGACCCAGTACTTC

V: TRBV3-1/TRBV3-2
D: -
size: -
J: TRBJ2-1
CDR3: CASSPGASSGSYNEQFF
DNA: TGTGCCAGCAGCCCAGGGGCTTCTAGCGGTTCCTACAATGAGCAGTTCTTC

V: TRBV9
D: TRBD1
size: few
J: TRBJ1-2
CDR3: CASSAPDRGAYGYTF
DNA: TGTGCCAGCAGCGCCCCAGACAGGGGGGCGTATGGCTACACCTTC

V: TRBV9
D: TRBD1
size: -
J: TRBJ2-1
CDR3: CASSVARQGEQFF
DNA: TGTGCCAGCAGCGTAGCTAGACAGGGTGAGCAGTTCTTC

V: TRBV6-2/TRBV6-3
D: TRBD2
size: -
J: TRBJ2-3
CDR3: CASSRLAGGRIAYTQYF
DNA: TGTGCCAGCAGCCGACTAGCGGGGGGGCGTATAGCATATACGCAGTATTTT

V: TRBV24-1
D: TRBD1
size: -
J: TRBJ2-5
CDR3: CATSHRGQKTQYF
DNA: TGTGCCACCAGTCACAGGGGGCAGAAGACCCAGTACTTC

V: TRBV13
D: -
size: -
J: TRBJ2-2
CDR3: CASSPGHTSTAGELFF
DNA: TGTGCCAGCAGCCCCGGACACACCTCAACGGCCGGGGAGCTGTTTTTT

V: TRBV2
D: -
size: -
J: TRBJ2-7
CDR3: CASRAARGYEQYF
DNA: TGTGCCAGCAGAGCAGCGAGAGGCTACGAGCAGTACTTC

V: TRBV5-4
D: TRBD1
size: -
J: TRBJ1-2
CDR3: CASSGIGTGYGYTF
DNA: TGTGCCAGCAGCGGGATAGGGACAGGCTACGGCTACACCTTC

V: TRBV6-5
D: -
size: once
J: TRBJ1-1
CDR3: CASSYGRLKDTEAFF
DNA: TGTGCCAGCAGTTACGGCCGTCTCAAAGACACTGAAGCTTTCTTT

V: TRBV13
D: TRBD2
size: -
J: TRBJ2-7
CDR3: CASSFLRTSGSSYEQYF
DNA: TGTGCCAGCAGCTTCCTCCGGACTAGCGGGAGCTCCTACGAGCAGTACTTC

V: TRBV5-4
D: -
size: -
J: TRBJ2-4
CDR3: CASSLDWGVAKNIQYF
DNA: TGTGCCAGCAGCTTGGATTGGGGGGTAGCCAAAAACATTCAGTACTTC

V: TRBV7-8
D: TRBD2
size: once
J: TRBJ2-5
CDR3: CASSARGLAGVETQYF
DNA: TGTGCCAGCAGCGCCCGGGGACTAGCGGGAGTGGAGACCCAGTACTTC

V: TRBV5-1
D: TRBD2
size: -
J: TRBJ2-7
CDR3: CASSLGLAGSYEQYF
DNA: TGCGCCAGCAGCTTGGGTTTAGCGGGAAGCTACGAGCAGTACTTC

V: TRBV28
D: -
size: -
J: TRBJ1-2
CDR3: CASIRGHGNYGYTF
DNA: TGTGCCAGCATCCGAGGCCACGGAAACTATGGCTACACCTTC

V: TRBV5-1
D: TRBD2
size: -
J: TRBJ2-5
CDR3: CASTPSGRGQETQYF
DNA: TGCGCCAGCACCCCTAGCGGGAGGGGACAAGAGACCCAGTACTTC

V: TRBV7-2
D: TRBD2
size: few
J: TRBJ2-5
CDR3: CASSQGSGGSQETQYF
DNA: TGTGCCAGCAGCCAAGGTAGCGGGGGTTCCCAAGAGACCCAGTACTTC